This T cell receptor (beta chain) was sequenced during a study of T cell repertoires in aging, cancer and after chemotherapy (dated by TCRdb to between 2018 and 2020). Regarding the complete study: Six donor age groups were covered, ranging from 30 or younger up to 70 or older, and each group contained at least three individuals. In the hematological group, the paired samples taken before and after chemotherapy came from chronic lymphocytic leukemia patients who were treated with regimens based on fludarabine or bendamustine. Roughly 9 million TCR reads were contained in the full dataset. To examine immunoaging and T cell reconstitution after chemotherapy, the study profiled TCR beta repertoires in peripheral blood from healthy donors and cancer patients. A cohort of some 210 cancer patients (more than 90 with hematological and 110 to 140 with solid cancers) was assembled, and 95 to 100 healthy donors were included as a reference group.

Using a mixed TRB-A/B primer pool, multiplex touch-down PCR amplified rearranged TRB sequences covering the V, D and J segments. Illumina adapters and sample indices were attached to the amplicons in two consecutive PCR reactions using Phusion HS II polymerase. Amplicons were gel-purified using the NucleoSpin Gel and PCR Clean-up kit and were subsequently checked with Qubit and an Agilent 2100 Bioanalyzer. Sequencing of the libraries was done on an Illumina MiSeq with paired-end, single-indexed 600-cycle runs. From the authors' description of their analysis: TRB sequences were processed with MiXCR versions 2.12 and 3.0.5. Each unique CDR3 nucleotide sequence was counted as one clone, and only productive sequences with at least two reads were retained. The repertoire metrics were Shannon diversity, evenness, clonality (calculated as one minus evenness), and diversity profiles parameterized by alpha from 0 to 5. The IGoR algorithm was used to compute generation probabilities of clones in paired pre- and post-chemotherapy samples. In-frame beta chains were kept once TCRdb had trimmed the public reads at Q25 with fastp and called clones with MiXCR. CDR3 protein duplicates are merged, each entry listing the most common genes and DNA. The V and J calls and clone size come from TCRdb's table, not from the authors' own analysis. In all, the sample holds approximately 4,200 distinct CDR3 sequences, and 21% of those were seen once. Of the sample, roughly 15% falls within the top ten clones.

What the research found in general, with its limitations: In healthy donors, the drop in TCR diversity with age came mainly from a loss of richness, whereas in cancer patients a loss of evenness also played a part. Median generation probability increased over the chemotherapy interval in both cancer cohorts, suggesting repertoire reconstitution through rebound thymic output. According to the authors, the repertoire data do not permit conclusions about immunological memory after chemotherapy. Significantly lower blood TCR diversity and higher clonality were observed in untreated patients with hematological or solid cancers than in age-matched healthy donors. Lymphoid organ infiltration was present in the hematological cancer patients, and this infiltration may itself impair thymic emigration or the expansion of peripheral T cells.

This clonotype was found a few times. Its recognized antigen is unknown. Base quality data are lacking; no much larger clone is found one base away. Genomic DNA extracted from peripheral blood, rather than sorted cells or RNA, was used as the source for amplification of TCR beta rearrangements. Reading from cysteine to phenylalanine, the CDR3 counts 14 amino acids. The entry retains the CDR3 DNA only, 42 bases that are in frame from base 1. V is reduced by 4 bases and J by 0 bases, leaving a spacing of 10 bases between them. Recombination joined TRBV12-3 or TRBV12-4 with TRBJ2-7, with no reliable assignment of the D segment. This clonotype was sampled from a human donor with a blood cancer. Input material: blood. The CDR3 region has the sequence CASSSSAFSYEQYF. Here is the DNA: TGTGCCAGCAGTTCCTCTGCGTTCTCCTACGAGCAGTACTTC.